The rows below give T cell receptor beta chains drawn from one sample of a study of shared clonotypes between healthy human individuals. Clones were sequenced by immunoSEQ multiplex PCR, and TCRdb holds only the in-frame ones, with some missing. This table has 2,100,000 or so clones, approximately 95% appearing once. The sample consisted of naive CD4+ T cells sorted from blood. The source is a man aged 18 to 30 in good health. The conserved cysteine and the conserved F or W are not part of the CDR3 here. Fields, in order: J gene, V gene, CDR3 protein.

j_call: TRBJ1-2
v_call: TRBV12-5
cdr3_aa: ASGLSGGYGYT

j_call: TRBJ2-5
v_call: TRBV11-2
cdr3_aa: ASSQSTGGEGETQY

j_call: TRBJ1-1
v_call: TRBV2
cdr3_aa: ASSVDRTNTEAF

j_call: TRBJ2-2
v_call: TRBV18
cdr3_aa: ASSGVGKLF

j_call: TRBJ1-5
v_call: TRBV11-2
cdr3_aa: ASSLSRGHQPQH

j_call: TRBJ2-7
v_call: TRBV5-1
cdr3_aa: ASSREGYEQY

j_call: TRBJ2-7
v_call: TRBV6-5
cdr3_aa: ASSLGRPPDEQY

j_call: TRBJ2-7
v_call: TRBV7-2
cdr3_aa: ASSSPRSSDYEQY

j_call: TRBJ2-2
v_call: TRBV6-5
cdr3_aa: ASSYSYRGAVGELF

j_call: TRBJ2-7
v_call: TRBV5-1
cdr3_aa: ASSQTSSSYEQY

j_call: TRBJ1-2
v_call: TRBV25-1
cdr3_aa: ASSSWGNYGYT

j_call: TRBJ1-2
v_call: TRBV19
cdr3_aa: ASSNDRGANYGYT

j_call: TRBJ2-6
v_call: TRBV6-1
cdr3_aa: AGERGANVLT

j_call: TRBJ2-7
v_call: TRBV19
cdr3_aa: ASSDTLGGKTYEQY

j_call: TRBJ2-3
v_call: TRBV19
cdr3_aa: ASSIDSSTDTQY

j_call: TRBJ2-7
v_call: TRBV6-5
cdr3_aa: ASIGQGLYEQY

j_call: TRBJ2-4
v_call: TRBV2
cdr3_aa: ASSGSWNIQY